The 14 T cell receptor beta chains below come from one sample, sequenced in a study of T cell repertoires in cytomegalovirus infection. A single record per CDR3 protein comes from TCRdb applying MiXCR to the reads. The sample includes around 430,000 distinct CDR3 sequences, about 42% seen only once; the top ten take around 44%. These receptors' antigens are unknown. The material sequenced was cultured PBMCs, taken from culture after CMV antigen stimulation. All receptors come from a human donor in good health (CMV status not recorded). Some clones in this sample may be carry-over from other donors' samples.

This chain connects TRBV4-1 to TRBJ2-5, with D unclear. CDR3 length: 16 amino acids. Germline lookup yields CDR1 MGHRA and CDR2 YSYEKL. V dropped 0 bases and J dropped 1 base, with 12 bases sitting between them. The CDR3 DNA reads as TGCGCCAGCAGCCAAGAGGAGATGCGGCTCCAAGAGACCCAGTACTTC. As protein: CASSQEEMRLQETQYF.

The V call is TRBV28, the J call TRBJ2-7; D call uncertain. In germline, CDR1 is MDHEN, CDR2 SYDVKM. This CDR3 has 14 residues. V shed 6 bases and J shed 10 bases, with 22 bases lying between them. The CDR3 sequence: CASSQTWTSPSQYF. CDR3 in DNA: TGTGCCAGCAGCCAGACCTGGACGTCCCCCTCCCAGTACTTC.

This clonotype occurred a few times. The gene calls are TRBV28 and TRBJ2-7; 11 nucleotides line up with TRBD1. After removal of 2 bases from V and 2 bases from J, the junction contained 2 bases not matched to a gene. Germline CDR1 reads MDHEN; CDR2 reads SYDVKM. There are 15 residues in the CDR3. CDR3 amino acids: CASSLGGQGAYEQYF. The CDR3 coding sequence is TGTGCCAGCAGTTTAGGGGGACAGGGGGCCTACGAGCAGTACTTC. The variable domain in full, with the rest retrieved from reference TRBV28 and TRBJ2-7, is DVKVTQSSRYLVKRTGEKVFLECVQDMDHENMFWYRQDPGLGLRLIYFSYDVKMKEKGDIPEGYSVSREKKERFSLILESASTNQTSMYLCASSLGGQGAYEQYFGPGTRLTVT.

V usage is TRBV6-1 and J usage is TRBJ1-1, with D perhaps matching TRBD1 (6 bases). Germline lookup yields CDR1 MNHNS and CDR2 SASEGT. CDR3 length equals 13 residues. The germline V and J ends were trimmed by 7 bases and 5 bases, with 14 bases remaining between them. This chain's CDR3 is CASTATGRTEAFF. CDR3 in DNA: TGTGCCAGCACCGCAACAGGGAGAACTGAAGCTTTCTTT.

CDR3 DNA sequence: TGTGCCAGCAGCTTAATAAAGGGGAACTATGGCTACACCTTC. Its translation: CASSLIKGNYGYTF. The chain couples TRBV7-2 to TRBJ1-2; D perhaps matches TRBD1 (5 bases). The CDR3 loop spans 14 amino acids. The germline V gene has CDR1 SGHTA and CDR2 FQGNSA. The ends were cut back, 2 bases at V and 2 bases at J, with 9 bases in the middle.

V gene TRBV27 combines with J gene TRBJ2-3; D is perhaps TRBD1 or TRBD2 (6 bases each). CDR3 size: 16 residues. Germline CDR1 MNHEY, CDR2 SMNVEV (reference sequence). V was cut by 3 bases and J by 2 bases, with 15 bases left in between. The chain's CDR3 is CASSFAAPGATDTQYF. CDR3 in DNA: TGTGCCAGCAGTTTCGCAGCCCCGGGGGCCACAGATACGCAGTATTTT.

The chain links TRBV20-1 to TRBJ2-1; 11 bases are a match to TRBD2. Germline V CDR1 and CDR2: DFQATT, SNEGSKA (reference sequence). The V and J ends lost 6 bases and 2 bases, in that order; junction bases with no gene match: 3. CDR3 length equals 14 residues. In nucleotides, the CDR3 is TGCAGTGCCCCGGGACTAGCGGCCTACAATGAGCAGTTCTTC. It translates to CSAPGLAAYNEQFF.

The chain joins TRBV19 to TRBJ1-2; D remains ambiguous. The CDR3 loop spans 13 amino acids. Trimming removed 5 bases at V and 4 bases at J, with 11 bases between. Looked up from germline, CDR1 is LNHDA and CDR2 is SQIVND (reference sequence). CDR3 sequence: CASSPDWLYGYTF. In DNA, the CDR3 is TGTGCCAGTAGTCCCGACTGGCTCTATGGCTACACCTTC.

The chain couples TRBV18 to TRBJ2-3; D is possibly TRBD2 (5 bases). V lost 1 base, J lost 0 bases, and 8 bases lay in between. The CDR3 is 15 amino acids. From germline, CDR1 is KGHSH and CDR2 LQKENI. The CDR3 spells CASSPRLLSTDTQYF. CDR3 DNA: TGTGCCAGCTCACCACGACTACTAAGCACAGATACGCAGTATTTT.

This clonotype has more than one count but fewer than ten. This chain joins TRBV19 and TRBJ2-3, with D possibly being TRBD1 (6 bases). The CDR3 has 18 amino acids. CDR1 and CDR2 (germline): LNHDA, SQIVND (reference sequence). V shed 3 bases and J shed 0 bases, with 19 bases lying between them. The CDR3 coding sequence is TGTGCCAGTAGTATTTACGGCCGGACAGCAACTAGCACAGATACGCAGTATTTT. Translated: CASSIYGRTATSTDTQYF.

This chain uses TRBV2 with TRBJ2-4, with 8 bases lining up with TRBD2. CDR1 is SNHLY and CDR2 is FYNNEI in the germline V gene. The J segment lost 6 bases and the V segment lost 5 bases, leaving 12 bases of the junction unmatched. The CDR3 extends over 16 amino acids. The CDR3 loop reads CASSQGGGSIGNIQYF. The DNA of the CDR3 is TGTGCCAGCAGTCAGGGCGGGGGGTCCATCGGAAACATTCAGTACTTC.

The chain combines TRBV6-5 with TRBJ2-7; D unresolved. The CDR3 is 13 amino acids. The germline V gene has CDR1 MNHEY and CDR2 SVGAGI. The V end was cut by 4 bases, the J end by 5 bases, with 12 bases between. CDR3 sequence: CASSLTPSDEQYF. CDR3 DNA: TGTGCCAGCAGTTTAACTCCTTCAGACGAGCAGTACTTC.

This chain links TRBV12-3 or TRBV12-4 with TRBJ2-5, with TRBD2 as a possible D gene (6 bases). The CDR3 length is 14 residues. Trimming pared 5 bases from V and 2 bases from J, leaving 12 bases between. The CDR3 sequence: CASSHLGLQETQYF. The CDR3 nucleotides are TGTGCCAGCAGTCACTTGGGACTTCAAGAGACCCAGTACTTC.

This chain uses TRBV6-5 with TRBJ2-5; D remains ambiguous. V lost 2 bases, J lost 2 bases, and 9 bases lay in between. CDR1 MNHEY and CDR2 SVGAGI come from the germline V gene. The CDR3 contains 14 residues. CDR3: CASSYRAAQETQYF. CDR3 bases: TGTGCCAGCAGTTACAGGGCTGCTCAAGAGACCCAGTACTTC.